A single sample is the source of the 2 T cell receptor beta chains below, sequenced in a study of T cell clonality in common variable immunodeficiency. Clones were sequenced by immunoSEQ multiplex PCR, and TCRdb holds only the in-frame ones, with some missing. The record shows about 81,000 clones for this sample, with no singletons present. Sequenced material: peripheral blood mononuclear cells. The receptors stem from a person aged 18 to 70 in good health.

This clone has at least ten counts. The read ends 3 residues early relative to the CDR3; the germline J gene fills the gap. The V gene is TRBV5-1, the J gene TRBJ2-2; 7 bases are a match to TRBD2. V shed 1 base and J 5 bases; nucleotides not matched to a gene: 8. CDR3 length: 16 amino acids. The germline V gene has CDR1 SGHRS and CDR2 YFSETQ. The CDR3 reads CASSLTAGVDTGELFF. CDR3 bases read: TGCGCCAGCAGCTTGACCGCGGGAGTAGATACCGGGGAG. The full variable domain, its missing parts supplied by reference TRBV5-1 and TRBJ2-2, is KAGVTQTPRYLIKTRGQQVTLSCSPISGHRSVSWYQQTPGQGLQFLFEYFSETQRNKGNFPGRFSGRQFSNSRSEMNVSTLELGDSALYLCASSLTAGVDTGELFFGEGSRLTVL.

This clone was seen at least ten times. From the germline J gene comes the end of the CDR3, since the read stops 3 residues before it. The chain combines TRBV7-6 with TRBJ1-4; TRBD1 matches 10 bases. The CDR3 runs 14 residues. CDR1 is SGHVS and CDR2 is FNYEAQ in the germline V gene. V lost 4 bases to trimming and J lost 8 bases; unmatched junction nucleotides: 4. Partial CDR3 DNA: TGTGCCAGCAGCTCGGGACAGGGGAGGGAAAAA. It translates to CASSSGQGREK. The whole CDR3 reads CASSSGQGREKLFF. Combining the CDR3 with reference TRBV7-6 and TRBJ1-4 gives the whole variable domain GAGVSQSPRYKVTKRGQDVALRCDPISGHVSLYWYRQALGQGPEFLTYFNYEAQQDKSGLPNDRFSAERPEGSISTLTIQRTEQRDSAMYRCASSSGQGREKLFFGSGTQLSVL.